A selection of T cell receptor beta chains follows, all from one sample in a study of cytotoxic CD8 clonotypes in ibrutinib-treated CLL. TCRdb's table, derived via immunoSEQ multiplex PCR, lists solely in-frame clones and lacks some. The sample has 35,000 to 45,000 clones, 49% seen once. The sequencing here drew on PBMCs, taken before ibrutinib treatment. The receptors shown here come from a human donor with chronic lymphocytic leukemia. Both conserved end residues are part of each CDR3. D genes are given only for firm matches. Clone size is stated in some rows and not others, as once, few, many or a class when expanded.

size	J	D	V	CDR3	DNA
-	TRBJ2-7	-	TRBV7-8	CASSRSLSTYEQYF	TGTGCCAGCAGCCGCAGCCTGAGCACCTACGAGCAGTACTTC
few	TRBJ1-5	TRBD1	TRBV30	CAWISETGVGQPQHF	TGTGCCTGGATTTCGGAGACAGGGGTTGGTCAGCCCCAGCATTTT
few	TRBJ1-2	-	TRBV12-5	CASGSALGRDLPYGYTF	TGTGCTAGTGGTTCGGCCCTTGGCAGGGACCTCCCCTATGGCTACACCTTC
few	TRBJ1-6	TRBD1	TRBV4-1	CASSLATGTGTSPLHF	TGCGCCAGCAGCCTCGCTACCGGGACAGGGACCTCACCCCTCCACTTT
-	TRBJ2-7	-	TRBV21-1	CASSNIGMYEQYF	TGTGCCAGCAGCAACATAGGGATGTACGAGCAGTACTTC
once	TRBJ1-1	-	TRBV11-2	CASSFLTTGTVNTEAFF	TGTGCCAGCAGCTTCCTCACGACCGGGACCGTGAACACTGAAGCTTTCTTT
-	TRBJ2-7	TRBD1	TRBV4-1	CASSQNRGRGYEQYF	TGCGCCAGCAGCCAAAACAGGGGGCGCGGGTACGAGCAGTACTTC
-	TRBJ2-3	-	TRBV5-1	CASSFLGRTDTQYF	TGCGCCAGCAGCTTTTTAGGGCGCACAGATACGCAGTATTTT
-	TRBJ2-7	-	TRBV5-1	CASSLVGYEQYF	TGCGCCAGCAGCTTGGTCGGGTACGAGCAGTACTTC
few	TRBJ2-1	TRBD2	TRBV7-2	CASSEGTSGYNEQFF	TGTGCCAGCAGCGAGGGGACTAGCGGCTACAATGAGCAGTTCTTC
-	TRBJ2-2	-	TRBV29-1	CSVDRADTGELFF	TGCAGCGTTGATAGGGCGGACACCGGGGAGCTGTTTTTT
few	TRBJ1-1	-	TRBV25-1	CASSETPRQKAFF	TGTGCCAGCAGTGAAACCCCACGACAAAAAGCTTTCTTT
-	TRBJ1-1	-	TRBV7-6	CASSADSRNTEAFF	TGTGCCAGCAGCGCGGACAGTCGTAACACTGAAGCTTTCTTT
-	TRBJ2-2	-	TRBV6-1	CASSEVSVVVMNTGELFF	TGTGCCAGCAGTGAAGTTTCGGTCGTGGTTATGAACACCGGGGAGCTGTTTTTT
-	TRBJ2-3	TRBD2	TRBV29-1	CSVVRGGSTDTQYF	TGCAGCGTTGTTCGGGGGGGGAGCACAGATACGCAGTATTTT
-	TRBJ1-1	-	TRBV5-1	CASSLGGFFNTEAFF	TGCGCCAGCAGCTTGGGTGGGTTTTTTAACACTGAAGCTTTCTTT
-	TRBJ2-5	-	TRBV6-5	CASRTVYQETQYF	TGTGCCAGCAGGACAGTGTACCAAGAGACCCAGTACTTC
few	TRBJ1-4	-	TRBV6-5	CASSRTGGWEKLFF	TGTGCCAGCAGCCGCACTGGGGGTTGGGAAAAACTGTTTTTT
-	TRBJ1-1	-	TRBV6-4	CASRAPARSANTEAFF	TGTGCCAGCAGGGCCCCCGCCAGGTCCGCGAACACTGAAGCTTTCTTT
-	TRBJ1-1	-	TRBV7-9	CASSFWGDPEAFF	TGTGCCAGCAGCTTTTGGGGGGACCCTGAAGCTTTCTTT
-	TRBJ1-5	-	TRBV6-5	CASHTGGSNQPQHF	TGTGCCAGCCACACCGGGGGGAGCAATCAGCCCCAGCATTTT
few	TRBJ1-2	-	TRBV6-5	CASRPPGLASGYTF	TGTGCCAGCAGACCCCCGGGACTGGCTTCTGGCTACACCTTC
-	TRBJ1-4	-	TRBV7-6	CASSLVLTRDNEKLFF	TGTGCCAGCAGCTTGGTCTTGACAAGGGACAATGAAAAACTGTTTTTT
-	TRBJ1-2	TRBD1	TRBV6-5	CASSGEGARGYTF	TGTGCCAGCAGCGGGGAGGGGGCCCGGGGCTACACCTTC
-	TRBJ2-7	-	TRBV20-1	CVLSVGYEQYF	TGCGTCCTCTCGGTTGGCTACGAGCAGTACTTC
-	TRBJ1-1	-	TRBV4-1	CASSQVDWMNTEAFF	TGCGCCAGCAGCCAAGTAGACTGGATGAACACTGAAGCTTTCTTT
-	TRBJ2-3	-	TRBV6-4	CASSEQGFTDTQYF	TGTGCCAGCAGCGAACAGGGTTTTACAGATACGCAGTATTTT
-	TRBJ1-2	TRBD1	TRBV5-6	CASSRPGQSYGYTF	TGTGCCAGCAGCCGACCGGGACAGAGCTATGGCTACACCTTC
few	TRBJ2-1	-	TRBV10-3	CAISRITGSIWDEQFF	TGTGCCATCAGCCGAATTACGGGTTCCATATGGGATGAGCAGTTCTTC
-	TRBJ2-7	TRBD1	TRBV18	CASSASQGQGSEQYF	TGTGCCAGCTCAGCCTCCCAGGGACAGGGGAGCGAGCAGTACTTC
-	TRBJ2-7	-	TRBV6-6	CASSTETGYEQYF	TGTGCCAGCAGTACAGAGACAGGTTACGAGCAGTACTTC
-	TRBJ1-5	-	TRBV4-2	CASSSGGQPQHF	TGTGCCAGCAGCAGTGGAGGGCAGCCCCAGCATTTT